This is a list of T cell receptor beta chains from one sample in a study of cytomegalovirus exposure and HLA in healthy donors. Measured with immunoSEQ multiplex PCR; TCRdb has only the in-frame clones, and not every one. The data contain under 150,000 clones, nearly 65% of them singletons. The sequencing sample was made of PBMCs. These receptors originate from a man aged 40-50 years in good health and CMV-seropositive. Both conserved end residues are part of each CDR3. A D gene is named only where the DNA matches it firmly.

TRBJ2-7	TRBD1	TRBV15	CATRDRGASEQYF
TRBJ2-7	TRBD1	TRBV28	CASSFSTGADSYEQYF
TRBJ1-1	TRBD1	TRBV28	CASSPRGENTEAFF
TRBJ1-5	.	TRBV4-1	CASSLLFTRGNQPQHF
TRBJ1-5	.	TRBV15	CATSRDPAVQPQHF
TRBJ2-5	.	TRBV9	CASSPSRGRHQETQYF
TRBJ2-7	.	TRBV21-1	CASSKVRGIPCEEQYF
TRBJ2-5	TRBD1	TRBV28	CASSRRGQGPPETQYF
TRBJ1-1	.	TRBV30	CAWSVGHPNTEAFF
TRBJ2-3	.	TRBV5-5	CASSLVMGGGSSTDTQYF
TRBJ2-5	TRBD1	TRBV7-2	CASSLLGQGVETQYF
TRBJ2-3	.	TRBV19	CASSGRFTDTQYF
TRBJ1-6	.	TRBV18	CASSPPGRVGSPLHF
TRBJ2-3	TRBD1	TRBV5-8	CASSIRTGSDTQYF
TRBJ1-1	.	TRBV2	CASSEWPGCEAFF
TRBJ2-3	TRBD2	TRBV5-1	CASSSAGASTDTQYF
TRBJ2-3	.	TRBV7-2	CASSLTNSLGDTQYF
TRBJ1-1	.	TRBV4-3	CASSQDHVMGRRTVNTEAFF
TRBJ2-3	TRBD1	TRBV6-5	CASSPDRGEADTQYF
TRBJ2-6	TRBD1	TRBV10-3	CASSGGQGAWSGANVLTF
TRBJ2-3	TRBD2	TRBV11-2	CASSLYAAGGRGDTQYF
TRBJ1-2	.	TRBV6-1	CASSEGPRPGYGYTF
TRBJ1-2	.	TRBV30	CAWSLDSNYGYTF
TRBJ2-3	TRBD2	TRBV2	CASSDEAGARADTQYF
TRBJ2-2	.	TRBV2	CASKRTDSTGELFF
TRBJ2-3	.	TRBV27	CASSLSGEHLAWTDTQYF
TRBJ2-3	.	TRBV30	CAWSVGAPDTQYF
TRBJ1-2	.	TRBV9	CASSVGNYGHTF
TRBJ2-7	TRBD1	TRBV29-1	CSVSTGQGVKEQYF
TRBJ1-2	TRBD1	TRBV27	CASSFSGTGGVSGYTF
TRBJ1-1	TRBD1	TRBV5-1	CASSRIGTDEAFF
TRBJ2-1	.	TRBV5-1	CASRVWEYNEQFF
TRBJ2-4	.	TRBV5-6	CASSAEQGGQNIQYF
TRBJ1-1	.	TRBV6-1	CASRDSLNTEAFF
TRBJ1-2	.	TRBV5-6	CASSLAGSVYTF
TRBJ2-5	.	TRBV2	CASSAHLDSQETQYF
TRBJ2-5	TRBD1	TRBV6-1	CASSGQGAETQYF
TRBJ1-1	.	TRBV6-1	CASRQTARAEAFF
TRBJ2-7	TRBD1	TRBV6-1	CASSATGGGDEQYF
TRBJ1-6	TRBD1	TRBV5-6	CASSLVTGGANSPLHF